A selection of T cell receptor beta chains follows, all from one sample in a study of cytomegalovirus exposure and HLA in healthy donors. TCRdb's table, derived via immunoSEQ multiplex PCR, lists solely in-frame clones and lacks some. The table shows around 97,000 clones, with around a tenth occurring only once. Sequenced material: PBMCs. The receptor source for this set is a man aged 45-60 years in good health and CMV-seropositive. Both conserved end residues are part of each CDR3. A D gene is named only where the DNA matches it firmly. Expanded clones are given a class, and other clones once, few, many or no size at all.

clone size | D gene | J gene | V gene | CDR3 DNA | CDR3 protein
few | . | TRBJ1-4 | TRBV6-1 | TGTGCCACCGGGGGGGGTAGGACTAATGAAAAACTGTTTTTT | CATGGGRTNEKLFF
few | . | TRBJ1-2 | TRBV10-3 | TGTGCCATCAGTGCACGGGAGCCTTCTAACTATGGCTACACCTTC | CAISAREPSNYGYTF
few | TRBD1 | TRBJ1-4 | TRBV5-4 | TGTGCCAGCAGCCCTCCGGGACAGTCAAATGAAAAACTGTTTTTT | CASSPPGQSNEKLFF
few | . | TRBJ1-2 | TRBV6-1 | TGTGCCAGCAGTGAAGGAAGGAGCTCTAACTATGGCTACACCTTC | CASSEGRSSNYGYTF
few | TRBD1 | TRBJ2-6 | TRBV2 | TGTGCCAGCATCAAGGGGGCGGCTGGGGCCAACGTCCTGACTTTC | CASIKGAAGANVLTF
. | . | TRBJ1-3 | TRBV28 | TGTGCCAGCAGTTTAGGCGGTTCAGCCTCTGGAAACACCATATATTTT | CASSLGGSASGNTIYF
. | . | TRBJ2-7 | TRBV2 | TGTGCCAGCGGGGGGAACAGAGGAGCCGAGCAGTACTTC | CASGGNRGAEQYF
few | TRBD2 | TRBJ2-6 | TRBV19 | TGTGCCAGTAGTGTAGCGGGAGGGGGGCTTGCTGGGGCCAACGTCCTGACTTTC | CASSVAGGGLAGANVLTF
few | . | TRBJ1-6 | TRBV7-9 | TGTGCCAGCAGCTTGGCGAGGATTTCACCCCTCCACTTT | CASSLARISPLHF
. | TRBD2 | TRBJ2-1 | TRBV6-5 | TGTGCCAGCAGCCCCCTTGCTAGCGGGAGAAATGAGCAGTTCTTC | CASSPLASGRNEQFF
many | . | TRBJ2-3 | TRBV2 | TGTGCCAGCATGTTAGCGGCTAGCACAGATACGCAGTATTTT | CASMLAASTDTQYF
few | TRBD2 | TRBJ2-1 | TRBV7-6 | TGTGCCAGCAGCTACGACCCTGGGACTAGCGGAAACAATGAGCAGTTCTTC | CASSYDPGTSGNNEQFF
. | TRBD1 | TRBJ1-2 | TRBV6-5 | TGTGCCAGCAGTCCTGGGACAGGGAGCTATGGCTACACCTTC | CASSPGTGSYGYTF
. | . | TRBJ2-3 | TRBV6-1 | TGTGCCAGCAGTGTGATCGACAGGAGCACAGATACGCAGTATTTT | CASSVIDRSTDTQYF
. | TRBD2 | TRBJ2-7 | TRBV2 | TGTGCCAGCTCCGGCGGGAGGGTCTACGAGCAGTACTTC | CASSGGRVYEQYF
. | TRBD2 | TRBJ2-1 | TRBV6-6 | TGTGCCAGCAGTGTTAGCGGGTACAATGAGCAGTTCTTC | CASSVSGYNEQFF
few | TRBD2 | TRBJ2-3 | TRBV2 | TGTGCCAGCAGTGACTTAGCGGGAAGAGATACGCAGTATTTT | CASSDLAGRDTQYF
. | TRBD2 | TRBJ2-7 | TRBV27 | TGTGCCAGTAGGACTAGCGGGGCCTACGAGCAGTACTTC | CASRTSGAYEQYF
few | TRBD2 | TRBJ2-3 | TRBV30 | TGTGCCAGGACGGGTAGGGCGGGAGTGGGGACAGATACGCAGTATTTT | CARTGRAGVGTDTQYF
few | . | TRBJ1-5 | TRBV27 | TGTGCCAGCAGTCCTATCGGGGGGTATAGCAATCAGCCCCAGCATTTT | CASSPIGGYSNQPQHF
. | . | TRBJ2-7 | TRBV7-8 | TGTGCCAGCAGCTTAGAGCTAACAGGCGAGCAGTACTTC | CASSLELTGEQYF
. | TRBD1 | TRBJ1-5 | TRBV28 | TGTGCCAGCAGTTTTTCGGGACAGGGGATGGATCAGCCCCAGCATTTT | CASSFSGQGMDQPQHF
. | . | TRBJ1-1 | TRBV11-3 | TGTGCCAGCAGCTCGCCCCAGGGCAGCTTGAACACTGAAGCTTTCTTT | CASSSPQGSLNTEAFF
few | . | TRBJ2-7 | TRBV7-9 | TGTGCCAGCAGCTTATATCTAGCGGAGCAGTACTTC | CASSLYLAEQYF
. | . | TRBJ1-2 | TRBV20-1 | TGCAGTGCTAGGGACACCTATGGCTACACCTTC | CSARDTYGYTF
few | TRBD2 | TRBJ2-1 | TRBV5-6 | TGTGCCAGCAGCTTGGGACTAGCGGGCTTTAATGAGCAGTTCTTC | CASSLGLAGFNEQFF
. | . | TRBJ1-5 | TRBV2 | TGTGCCAGCAGGGTACATGCCAATCAGCCCCAGCATTTT | CASRVHANQPQHF
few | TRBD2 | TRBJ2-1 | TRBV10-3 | TGTGCCATCAAAGGGACGGGGCTAGCGGGAAACAAGAGGAACAATGAGCAGTTCTTC | CAIKGTGLAGNKRNNEQFF
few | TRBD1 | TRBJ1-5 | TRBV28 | TGTGCCAGCAGTTTTAGACGACAGGGGAATCAGCCCCAGCATTTT | CASSFRRQGNQPQHF
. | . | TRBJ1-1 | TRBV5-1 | TGCGCCAGCAGCTTGGATGATGGGAGCACTGAAGCTTTCTTT | CASSLDDGSTEAFF
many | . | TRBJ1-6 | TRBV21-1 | TGTGCCAGCAGCCGGGGGACAGGGAGATCACCCCTCCACTTT | CASSRGTGRSPLHF
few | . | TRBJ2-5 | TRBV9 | TGTGCCAGCAGCGGAGGAGGGGACTGGGTGGTGGAGACCCAGTACTTC | CASSGGGDWVVETQYF
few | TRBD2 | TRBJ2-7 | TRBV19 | TGTGCCAGTAGTAATCCGGGACTAGAAACCTACGAGCAGTACTTC | CASSNPGLETYEQYF
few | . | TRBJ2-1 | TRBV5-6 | TGTGCCAGCAGCTTGTTCAGAGATCGCGGTGAGCAGTTCTTC | CASSLFRDRGEQFF
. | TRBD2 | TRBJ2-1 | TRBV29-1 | TGCAGCGTTGAGGGGCCCGATGGGCGGGAGGGCCTCTATGAGCAGTTCTTC | CSVEGPDGREGLYEQFF
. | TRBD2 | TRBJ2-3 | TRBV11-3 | TGTGCCAGCAGCTCCGGACTAGCGGGCCTAAGTAAGCCAGATACGCAGTATTTT | CASSSGLAGLSKPDTQYF
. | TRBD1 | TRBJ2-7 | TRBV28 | TGTGCCAGCAGTCTGGACAGGGGAGTTGAGCAGTACTTC | CASSLDRGVEQYF
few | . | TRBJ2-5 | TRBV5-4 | TGTGCCAGCAGCTTGATCGGGGGAGAGTCGGGGACCCAGTACTTC | CASSLIGGESGTQYF
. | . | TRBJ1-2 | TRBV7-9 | TGTGCCAGCAGCTTAGCCGACTATGGCTACACCTTC | CASSLADYGYTF
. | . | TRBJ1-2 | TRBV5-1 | TGCGCCAGCAGCTTGGATTTCTTTGGCTACACCTTC | CASSLDFFGYTF
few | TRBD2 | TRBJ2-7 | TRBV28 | TGTGCCAGCAGTTCGGGGGTCCCGTCTGCGGGAGGAATAGCCTACGAGCAGTACTTC | CASSSGVPSAGGIAYEQYF
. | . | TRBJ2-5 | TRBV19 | TGTGCCAGTAGTATAAAATCCCGTTGGGAGGAGACCCAGTACTTC | CASSIKSRWEETQYF